What follows describes a single T cell receptor beta chain. Its antigen remains unknown. These data belong to a study of CD4+ T cells in melanoma. Repertoires were generated with immunoSEQ multiplex PCR, while TCRdb's copy carries only in-frame clones and drops some. The profile shows about 21,000 clones, around four fifths of them singletons. Regarding the study as a whole: A reported correlation linked neoantigen-specific CD4+ T cells to CD8+, macrophage and B cell function. Neoantigen-specific CD4+ T cells in melanoma reportedly had diverse differentiation states.

The CDR3 spans 14 residues. Germline V gene lookup returns CDR1 LNHDA and CDR2 SQIVND (reference sequence). With 4 bases removed from V and 6 bases from J, the gap between germline ends came to 12 bases. This receptor was taken from a human donor with melanoma. The genes are TRBV19 and TRBJ2-2, with D possibly matching TRBD1 (6 bases). The CDR3 protein is CASSTRGSSGELFF. CDR3 coding DNA: TGTGCCAGTAGTACCAGGGGTAGTTCCGGGGAGCTGTTTTTT.